This T cell receptor (beta chain) stems from a study of patients and donors after allogeneic stem cell transplantation. TCRdb redid the calling of the RT-PCR reads with MiXCR, one entry per CDR3 protein. Altogether some 200,000 distinct CDR3 sequences are present, 41% being singletons, with the ten largest covering 33%. CDR3 length: 15 amino acids. In germline, CDR1 is LGHNA, CDR2 YSLEER. Trimming pared 3 bases from V and 3 bases from J, leaving 15 bases between. The chain links TRBV4-3 to TRBJ2-7; TRBD2 is a possible D gene (5 bases). This TCR came from a human donor who was either an allogeneic HSCT recipient or a stem cell or donor lymphocyte infusion donor (not recorded which). It is not recorded whose cells these are; they may come from a transplant donor. Sequencing was done on a sample of blood, either unsorted or a sorted T cell fraction (not recorded which). CDR3 protein: CASSHTNPGGYEQYF. Written as DNA, the CDR3 is TGCGCCAGCAGCCACACTAACCCAGGAGGCTACGAGCAGTACTTC.